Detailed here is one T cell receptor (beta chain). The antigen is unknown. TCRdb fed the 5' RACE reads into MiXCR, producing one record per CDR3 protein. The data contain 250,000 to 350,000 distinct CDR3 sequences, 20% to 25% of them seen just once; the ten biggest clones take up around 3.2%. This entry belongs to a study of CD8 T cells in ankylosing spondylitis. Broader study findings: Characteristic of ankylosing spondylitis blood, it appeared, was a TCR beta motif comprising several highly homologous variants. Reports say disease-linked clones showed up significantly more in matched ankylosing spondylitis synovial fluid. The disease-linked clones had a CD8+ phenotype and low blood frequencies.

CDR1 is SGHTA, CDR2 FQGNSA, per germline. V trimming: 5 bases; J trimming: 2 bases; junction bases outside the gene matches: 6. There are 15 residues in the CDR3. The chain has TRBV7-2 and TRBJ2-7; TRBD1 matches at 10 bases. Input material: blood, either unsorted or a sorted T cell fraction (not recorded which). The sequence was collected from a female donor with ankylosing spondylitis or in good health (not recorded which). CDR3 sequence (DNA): TGTGCCAGCAGCGCGCGGACAGGGGGGACCTACGAGCAGTACTTC. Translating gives CASSARTGGTYEQYF.